This TCR beta chain was retrieved from a study of cytomegalovirus exposure and HLA in healthy donors. Germline-derived CDR1 and CDR2 are SGHNT and YYREEE (reference sequence). The CDR3 has 15 amino acids. Trimming took off 1 base at V and 4 bases at J, with 15 bases between the two ends. The PCR ran on 60 Vbeta and 13 Jbeta primers. Produced via immunoSEQ multiplex PCR; TCRdb's table is partial and in-frame only. The table has about 150,000 clones, around 75% seen once. The receptor was derived from a human donor in good health. The sample comprised PBMCs. This chain joins TRBV5-4 and TRBJ2-7; maybe TRBD2 (6 bases). CDR3 in amino acids: CASSLLSGSQYEQYF. DNA for the CDR3: TGTGCCAGCAGCTTGTTATCCGGGAGCCAGTACGAGCAGTACTTC.